This passage covers 5 T cell receptor beta chains from one sample sequenced in a study of blood T cell repertoires in COVID-19. Repertoires were generated with immunoSEQ multiplex PCR, while TCRdb's copy carries only in-frame clones and drops some. The sample yields 250,000 to 300,000 clones, roughly nine tenths seen once. The sequencing sample was made of peripheral blood. The receptors stem from a woman aged 25 to 39 with COVID-19, enrolled during active disease.

The chain carries TRBV9 and TRBJ2-2; D might be TRBD2 (6 bases). The CDR3 contains 15 residues. V gave up 2 bases and J gave up 1 base, with 9 bases separating them. CDR1 is SGDLS and CDR2 is YYNGEE in the germline V gene. The CDR3 reads CASSVGGMNTGELFF. CDR3 bases: TGTGCCAGCAGCGTTGGCGGGATGAACACCGGGGAGCTGTTTTTT.

The J gene is TRBJ1-5, the V gene TRBV2, with D tentatively TRBD1 (6 bases). The CDR3 spans 14 residues. Trimming took off 7 bases at V and 1 base at J, with 11 bases between the two ends. Germline V lookup: CDR1 SNHLY, CDR2 FYNNEI. CDR3: CASKQGVSNQPQHF. CDR3 coding DNA: TGTGCCAGCAAACAGGGCGTGAGCAATCAGCCCCAGCATTTT.

The chain recombines TRBV30 with TRBJ1-1; 8 bases are a match to TRBD1. Germline V gene lookup returns CDR1 GTSNPN and CDR2 SVGIG (reference sequence). There are 16 residues in the CDR3. Trimming cost V 2 bases and J 3 bases; bases outside gene matches: 11. The CDR3 DNA reads TGTGCCTGGAGTCTTTCCACAGGGGGTAGGGACACTGAAGCTTTCTTT. Amino acids: CAWSLSTGGRDTEAFF.

The rearrangement joins TRBV15 to TRBJ2-1; D might be TRBD2 (5 bases). Germline CDR1 and CDR2: LNHNV and YYDKDF (reference sequence). The CDR3 loop spans 15 amino acids. Trimming removed 0 bases from V and 10 bases from J, with 16 bases in between. The CDR3 nucleotides are TGTGCCACCAGCAGAGATCCGGCTTACGGCGGGGAGCAGTTCTTC. This sequence encodes CATSRDPAYGGEQFF.

This clone was found once. The genes are TRBV28 and TRBJ1-1; D not certain. CDR1 MDHEN and CDR2 SYDVKM come from the germline V gene. This CDR3 contains 14 residues. The V end was cut by 3 bases, the J end by 0 bases, with 8 bases between. CDR3 coding DNA: TGTGCCAGCAGTTTCACACAGATGAACACTGAAGCTTTCTTT. Protein: CASSFTQMNTEAFF.